These 18 T cell receptor beta chains originate from one sample sequenced in a study of T-cell reconstitution after alpha-beta-depleted transplantation in children. It was with unique molecular identifiers that the TCRbeta library was prepared. TCRdb itself ran the PCR reads through MiXCR, one entry per CDR3 protein. The sample carries roughly 220,000 distinct CDR3 sequences, 9.5% to 15% recorded once. The material was PBMCs from the stem cell graft donor, obtained from the stem cell graft. Receptor source: a human donor who donated a stem cell graft to a child with acute lymphoblastic leukemia.

The rearrangement joins TRBV5-4 to TRBJ2-5, with D tentatively TRBD1 (6 bases). The V gene's germline CDR1 is SGHNT and CDR2 YYREEE (reference sequence). This CDR3 is 15 amino acids long. V was shortened by 3 bases and J by 1 base, with 13 bases between the two germline ends. The CDR3 here is CASSSVLQGQETQYF. DNA of the CDR3: TGTGCCAGCAGCTCGGTGTTACAGGGCCAAGAGACCCAGTACTTC.

The sample holds many counts of this clonotype. The rearrangement links TRBV29-1 to TRBJ2-7, with 7 bases fitting TRBD1. Trimming removed 5 bases from V and 1 base from J; junction bases left unmatched: 8. The CDR3 has 14 residues. Germline V gene lookup returns CDR1 SQVTM and CDR2 ANQGSEA. The CDR3 region has the DNA TGCAGCGTTCAATACAGGGGAGTATCCTACGAGCAGTACTTC. Its translation is CSVQYRGVSYEQYF.

This clonotype has at least ten counts. V and J are TRBV28 and TRBJ1-5; D call uncertain. Trimming removed 6 bases at V and 2 bases at J, with 11 bases between. CDR1 is MDHEN, CDR2 SYDVKM, per germline. The CDR3 extends over 14 amino acids. The DNA for the CDR3 is TGTGCCAGCAGAAACGGGCAGGGCAATCAGCCCCAGCATTTT. It specifies CASRNGQGNQPQHF. Based on the CDR3 plus reference TRBV28 and TRBJ1-5, the full variable domain is DVKVTQSSRYLVKRTGEKVFLECVQDMDHENMFWYRQDPGLGLRLIYFSYDVKMKEKGDIPEGYSVSREKKERFSLILESASTNQTSMYLCASRNGQGNQPQHFGDGTRLSIL.

This sequence joins TRBV20-1 and TRBJ2-7; D is unresolved. The CDR3 runs to 15 residues. Germline V gives CDR1 DFQATT, CDR2 SNEGSKA (reference sequence). Between the trimmed V and J ends, which lost 5 bases and 1 base, there was a span of 18 bases. CDR3 DNA sequence: TGCAGTGCTGGTATACTACGGGTCCATTCCTACGAGCAGTACTTC. It codes for CSAGILRVHSYEQYF.

This clonotype was recorded many times. This CDR3 is CASSQGTWTGQFF. The CDR3 bases are TGTGCCAGCAGCCAAGGGACATGGACGGGGCAGTTCTTC. The chain employs TRBV14 and TRBJ2-1; possibly TRBD1 for D (5 bases). Germline CDR1 reads SGHDN; CDR2 reads FVKESK. The CDR3 is 13 amino acids. Trimming cost V 1 base and J 12 bases, with 13 bases left between them.

This clonotype has just a few counts. The chain recombines TRBV7-9 with TRBJ1-1, with D uncertain. The CDR3 runs 12 residues. Germline V gene sequence: CDR1 SEHNR, CDR2 FQNEAQ (reference sequence). Trimming removed 5 bases at V and 5 bases at J, with 9 bases between. The CDR3 coding sequence is TGTGCCAGCAGCCTCGAAGAGACTGAAGCTTTCTTT. As protein: CASSLEETEAFF.

J is TRBJ2-1 and V is TRBV7-2, with D possibly being TRBD2 (6 bases). V was shortened by 5 bases and J by 3 bases, with 11 bases between the two germline ends. This CDR3 is built from 14 residues. CDR1 and CDR2 (germline): SGHTA, FQGNSA. In DNA form, the CDR3 reads TGTGCCAGCAGCCGGGACTCGAACTACAATGAGCAGTTCTTC. This translates into CASSRDSNYNEQFF. Full variable domain (remainder filled in from reference TRBV7-2 and TRBJ2-1): GAGVSQSPSNKVTEKGKDVELRCDPISGHTALYWYRQSLGQGLEFLIYFQGNSAPDKSGLPSDRFSAERTGGSVSTLTIQRTQQEDSAVYLCASSRDSNYNEQFFGPGTRLTVL.

This clonotype was found many times. The chain uses TRBV28 and TRBJ2-5; D possibly corresponds to TRBD2 (5 bases). Trimming took 4 bases from V and 2 from J, leaving 11 bases between them. CDR1 MDHEN and CDR2 SYDVKM come from the germline V gene. The CDR3 runs 14 residues. The CDR3 coding sequence is TGTGCCAGCAGTTATGAGGGCTTACAAGAGACCCAGTACTTC. Its translation is CASSYEGLQETQYF.

This clonotype showed up many times. The chain links TRBV12-3 or TRBV12-4 to TRBJ2-2; tentative D call: TRBD1 (6 bases). The CDR3 has 15 amino acids. V was pared by 1 base and J by 3 bases, with 9 bases between. The CDR3 loop is CASSLEAGDTGELFF. As DNA, the CDR3 is TGTGCCAGCAGTTTAGAGGCAGGGGACACCGGGGAGCTGTTTTTT.

This clonotype was observed many times. V is TRBV6-6 and J is TRBJ1-1; 8 bases match TRBD1. CDR3 length: 12 amino acids. Trimming cost V 11 bases and J 7 bases; bases outside gene matches: 9. CDR1 MNHNY and CDR2 SVGAGI come from the germline V gene (reference sequence). In DNA, the CDR3 is TGTGCCCTACAGGGGGTAGGCGGTGAAGCTTTCTTT. Its protein product is CALQGVGGEAFF.

This chain joins TRBV13 and TRBJ1-1; D unresolved. This CDR3 is built from 16 residues. V was clipped by 5 bases and J by 1 base, with 17 bases between them. The germline CDR1 and CDR2 sequences are PRHDT and FYEKMQ (reference sequence). The CDR3 reads CASSETLSVPNTEAFF. Here the CDR3 DNA reads TGTGCCAGCAGCGAAACCCTCTCGGTGCCGAACACTGAAGCTTTCTTT.

This clonotype was seen at least ten times. The gene calls are TRBV5-1 and TRBJ1-1; D uncertain. The CDR3 has 15 amino acids. V was clipped by 0 bases and J by 0 bases, with 9 bases between them. Germline CDR1 reads SGHRS; CDR2 reads YFSETQ. The CDR3 region is CASSLGERLNTEAFF. DNA of the CDR3: TGCGCCAGCAGCTTGGGCGAGAGATTGAACACTGAAGCTTTCTTT.

This clonotype was seen many times. This rearrangement joins TRBV7-2 to TRBJ1-2, with 7 nucleotides matching TRBD1. There are 14 residues in the CDR3. The germline gives CDR1 SGHTA, CDR2 FQGNSA. V was pared by 5 bases and J by 4 bases, with 7 bases of the junction left unmatched. As DNA, the CDR3 is TGTGCCAGCAGCCCCGACAGGGAACTCTATGGCTACACCTTC. It yields the protein CASSPDRELYGYTF.

This clonotype was seen more than once but under ten times. This chain links TRBV2 with TRBJ2-1, with TRBD2 matching over 9 bases. The CDR3 runs to 16 residues. V was clipped by 1 base and J by 3 bases; unmatched bases: 4. CDR1 is SNHLY and CDR2 is FYNNEI in the germline V gene. In DNA form, the CDR3 reads TGTGCCAGCAGTGAAGATACAGCGGGGGGCTACAATGAGCAGTTCTTC. Translated, it gives CASSEDTAGGYNEQFF.

V gene TRBV20-1 combines with J gene TRBJ1-1; D unclear. CDR3 length: 14 amino acids. The germline V gene has CDR1 DFQATT and CDR2 SNEGSKA (reference sequence). V dropped 0 bases and J dropped 1 base, with 9 bases sitting between them. This CDR3 is CSARDFRANTEAFF. In nucleotides, the CDR3 is TGCAGTGCTAGAGATTTCCGTGCGAACACTGAAGCTTTCTTT.

The rearrangement links TRBV29-1 to TRBJ2-1; D may be TRBD1 or TRBD2 (5 bases each). V lost 3 bases, J lost 10 bases, and 16 bases lay in between. Germline V gives CDR1 SQVTM, CDR2 ANQGSEA. The CDR3 is made up of 13 amino acids. In nucleotides, the CDR3 is TGCAGCGTTGACAGGGACCCGGACGGGGAGCAGTTCTTC. As protein: CSVDRDPDGEQFF.

This clonotype was observed many times. The chain recombines TRBV20-1 with TRBJ2-7; 11 positions agree with TRBD2. V gave up 5 bases and J gave up 3 bases; unmatched junction bases: 12. The CDR3 loop spans 16 amino acids. CDR1 and CDR2 (germline): DFQATT, SNEGSKA (reference sequence). CDR3 residues: CSASLFLTSGSYEQYF. For the CDR3, the DNA is TGCAGTGCTTCCCTCTTCCTTACTAGCGGGAGCTACGAGCAGTACTTC.

This clonotype has just one count. It may be a read error: a sequence one base away is much more abundant. This chain connects TRBV10-3 to TRBJ1-4, with 7 bases fitting TRBD1. The germline gives CDR1 ENHRY, CDR2 SYGVKD. This CDR3 is built from 13 residues. V lost 5 bases to trimming and J lost 8 bases; unmatched junction nucleotides: 5. CDR3 loop: CAISPGTVEKLFF. The CDR3 DNA reads as TGTGCCATCAGTCCCGGGACAGTGGAAAAACTGTTTTTT.